This T cell receptor (beta chain) was captured by sequencing in a study of shared clonotypes between healthy human individuals. The CDR3 sequence is 16 residues long. V was pared by 1 base and J by 7 bases, with 19 bases between. Germline CDR1 SGHNT, CDR2 YENEEA. The study's findings and limits: The study found about 5.1% of naive CD4 clonotypes shared across a few donors.

Remarks on this clone: Its antigen remains unidentified.

Profiled with immunoSEQ multiplex PCR; TCRdb holds only in-frame clones, not every one. Among approximately 1,000,000 clones, about 80% were seen once, and the ten largest hold approximately 0.5%. The rearrangement links TRBV11-3 to TRBJ2-5, with D tentatively TRBD2 (6 bases). The clonotype was recovered from a man in his late teens or twenties in good health. Some clones in this sample may be carry-over from other donors' samples. Input material: memory CD4+ T cells from PBMCs. Subset reported: CD45RA-negative fraction. This chain's CDR3 is CASSLGPTTEEGTQYF. CDR3 nucleotide sequence: TGTGCCAGCAGCTTAGGACCCACGACAGAGGAGGGGACCCAGTACTTC.